The sequence of this T cell receptor (beta chain) was determined in a study of naive and memory T cell subsets. This clonotype was counted many times. The beta constant-region primer was an equimolar mix of two oligonucleotides covering TRBC1 and TRBC2. Four rounds of PCR amplified the ligated cDNA using nested alpha and beta constant-region primers plus SP2. TCRdb ran MiXCR on the UMI-ligation and nested PCR reads and lists one entry per CDR3 protein. The data contain 84,000 or so distinct CDR3 sequences, 7% to 7.5% of them singletons. The CDR3 runs to 18 residues. V lost 2 bases, J lost 3 bases, and 21 bases lay in between. Germline CDR1 SGHTA, CDR2 FQGNSA.

The sequenced sample consisted of central memory CD4+ T cells from blood. This rearrangement joins TRBV7-2 to TRBJ2-3, with D perhaps TRBD2 (6 bases). The origin of this receptor is a human donor in good health. CDR3 residues: CASSLRMSGVLETDTQYF. CDR3 bases: TGTGCCAGCAGCTTAAGGATGTCGGGGGTGCTCGAAACAGATACGCAGTATTTT.